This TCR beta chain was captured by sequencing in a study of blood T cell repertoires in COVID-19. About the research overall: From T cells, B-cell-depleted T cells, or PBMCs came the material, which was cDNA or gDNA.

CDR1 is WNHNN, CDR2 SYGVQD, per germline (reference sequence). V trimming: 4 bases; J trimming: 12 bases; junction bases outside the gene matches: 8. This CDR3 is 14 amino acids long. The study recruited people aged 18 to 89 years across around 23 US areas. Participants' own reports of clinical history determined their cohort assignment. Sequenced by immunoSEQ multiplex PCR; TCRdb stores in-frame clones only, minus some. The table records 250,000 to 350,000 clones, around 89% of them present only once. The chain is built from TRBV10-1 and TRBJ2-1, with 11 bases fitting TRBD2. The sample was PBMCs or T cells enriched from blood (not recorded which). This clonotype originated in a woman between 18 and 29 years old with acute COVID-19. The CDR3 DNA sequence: TGCGCCAGCAGTGGAGTTAGCGGGAGGGCACGGCAGTTCTTC. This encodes CASSGVSGRARQFF.